These 29 T cell receptor beta chains originate from one sample sequenced in a study of glioma-infiltrating T cells. Using RNA template, CDR3s of TCR alpha and beta were amplified with iRepertoire arm-PCR. Each CDR3 protein is one row after TCRdb ran MiXCR on the multiplex PCR reads. The sample lists about 380,000 distinct CDR3 sequences, more than 35% occurring once. The sequenced sample consisted of glioma tissue, nonneoplastic brain tissue, or PBMCs (not recorded which). The receptor source for this set is a human donor with low-grade glioma or glioblastoma, undergoing nonglioma brain surgery, or in good health (not recorded which).

The chain employs TRBV6-2 or TRBV6-3 and TRBJ2-3, with TRBD2 matching over 11 bases. CDR1 and CDR2 (germline): MNHEY, SVGEGT. V gave up 5 bases and J gave up 0 bases; unmatched junction bases: 7. The CDR3 loop spans 17 amino acids. CDR3 in amino acids: CASSAPGLAASTDTQYF. CDR3 bases: TGTGCCAGCAGTGCGCCGGGACTAGCGGCTAGCACAGATACGCAGTATTTT.

Details on this clonotype: The conserved closing phenylalanine or tryptophan is absent in this CDR3, likely reflecting a read error. The chain employs TRBV12-3 or TRBV12-4 and TRBJ2-3, with D perhaps matching TRBD1 (6 bases). The CDR3 is 16 amino acids. Trimming removed 4 bases from V and 0 bases from J, with 14 bases in between. This CDR3 is CASSYTRTESTDTQYL. CDR3 in DNA: TGTGCCAGCAGTTACACCCGGACAGAAAGCACAGATACGCAGTATCTT.

The J gene is TRBJ1-5, the V gene TRBV2; 7 bases map to TRBD1. This CDR3 is 16 amino acids long. Germline lookup yields CDR1 SNHLY and CDR2 FYNNEI. J lost 7 bases, V lost 1 base, and 10 bases had no gene match. CDR3 residues: CASSEGDRAFGQPQHF. The CDR3 DNA sequence: TGTGCCAGCAGTGAAGGAGACAGGGCATTCGGGCAGCCCCAGCATTTT. The whole variable domain, filled in from reference TRBV2 and TRBJ1-5, reads EPEVTQTPSHQVTQMGQEVILRCVPISNHLYFYWYRQILGQKVEFLVSFYNNEISEKSEIFDDQFSVERPDGSNFTLKIRSTKLEDSAMYFCASSEGDRAFGQPQHFGDGTRLSIL.

This clonotype came up many times. The chain carries TRBV20-1 and TRBJ2-5; 8 nucleotides line up with TRBD2. The CDR3 contains 13 residues. Germline loops: CDR1 DFQATT, CDR2 SNEGSKA (reference sequence). Trimming cost V 8 bases and J 7 bases; bases outside gene matches: 12. CDR3 in amino acids: CSSATGGPGTQYF. The CDR3, as DNA: TGCAGTTCTGCGACGGGAGGGCCCGGGACCCAGTACTTC.

This clonotype was observed at least ten times. The J gene is TRBJ1-5, the V gene TRBV20-1; maybe TRBD1 (5 bases). The CDR3 is 13 residues long. Per the germline V gene, CDR1 is DFQATT and CDR2 is SNEGSKA (reference sequence). The CDR3 DNA reads as TGCAGCCTCCCAGGGTTGGGCAATCAGCCCCAGCATTTT. Residues: CSLPGLGNQPQHF.

There are a few counts of this clonotype. The gene calls are TRBV4-2 and TRBJ2-3; 7 bases match TRBD2. Germline V gene data show CDR1 as LGHNA and CDR2 as YNFKEQ. This CDR3 is 17 amino acids long. V was clipped by 0 bases and J by 2 bases; unmatched bases: 8. This CDR3 is CASSQDTGLAVTDTQYF. Written as DNA, the CDR3 is TGTGCCAGCAGCCAAGATACTGGGCTAGCGGTCACAGATACGCAGTATTTT.

This clonotype was detected only a few times. The rearrangement uses TRBV7-2 and TRBJ1-4; 9 bases are shared with TRBD1. V lost 5 bases, J lost 0 bases, and 10 bases stayed unmatched. The CDR3 totals 18 residues. The germline V gene has CDR1 SGHTA and CDR2 FQGNSA. CDR3 amino acids: CASSPRTGAHATNEKLFF. In DNA, the CDR3 is TGTGCCAGCAGCCCAAGGACAGGGGCCCACGCAACTAATGAAAAACTGTTTTTT.

In the case of this clonotype: A junction boundary mismatches the germline segment, possibly from a read error. The chain links TRBV20-1 to TRBJ2-1; D is unresolved. In germline, CDR1 is DFQATT, CDR2 SNEGSKA (reference sequence). This CDR3 has 15 residues. CDR3 DNA sequence: TGCAGTGCCCAGAGAATAGGGCTTACTTACAATGAGCTGTTCTTC. Translation gives CSAQRIGLTYNELFF.

For the CDR3, the DNA is TGTGCCAGCAGTTTTAGCGGGCCGAGCACAGATACGCAGTATTTT. Translation: CASSFSGPSTDTQYF. This sequence joins TRBV7-9 and TRBJ2-3, with TRBD2 identical over 7 bases. The J segment lost 0 bases and the V segment lost 6 bases, leaving 6 bases of the junction unmatched. CDR1 SEHNR and CDR2 FQNEAQ come from the germline V gene (reference sequence). This CDR3 contains 15 residues.

The V call is TRBV29-1, the J call TRBJ2-5; 11 nucleotides match TRBD2. The CDR3 spans 19 residues. CDR1 SQVTM and CDR2 ANQGSEA come from the germline V gene. J was trimmed by 5 bases and V by 2 bases; bases with no gene match: 19. The CDR3 DNA sequence: TGCAGCGTTGAATATTGGGCTAGCGGGAGGCCTAGTTTAGAGGAGACCCAGTACTTC. Translated, it gives CSVEYWASGRPSLEETQYF. The full variable domain, in which reference TRBV29-1 and TRBJ2-5 provide the parts outside the CDR3, is SAVISQKPSRDICQRGTSLTIQCQVDSQVTMMFWYRQQPGQSLTLIATANQGSEATYESGFVIDKFPISRPNLTFSTLTVSNMSPEDSSIYLCSVEYWASGRPSLEETQYFGPGTRLLVL.

This clonotype was observed a single time. The chain employs TRBV12-3 or TRBV12-4 and TRBJ2-6; 9 bases match TRBD1. J gave up 3 bases and V 6 bases, and 9 bases lay outside the gene matches. This CDR3 is built from 17 residues. For the CDR3, the DNA is TGTGCCAGCAGCACTCCGGACAGGGGAGGTGGGGCCAACGTCCTGACTTTC. Its protein product is CASSTPDRGGGANVLTF.

This clonotype has only a few counts. V usage is TRBV28 and J usage is TRBJ2-1; D may be TRBD2 (7 bases). The CDR3 is made up of 13 amino acids. V shed 3 bases and J shed 9 bases, with 12 bases lying between them. Germline-derived CDR1 and CDR2 are MDHEN and SYDVKM. CDR3 amino acids: CASSFRGASEQFF. The CDR3 coding sequence is TGTGCCAGCAGTTTTCGGGGGGCGAGTGAGCAGTTCTTC.

Regarding this clonotype: The junction departs from the called germline gene at one end, perhaps through a read error. The rearrangement uses TRBV20-1 and TRBJ2-1, with 13 bases that match TRBD2. The germline CDR1 and CDR2 sequences are DFQATT and SNEGSKA (reference sequence). This CDR3 comprises 12 residues. CDR3 in amino acids: CSGTSGDNKQFF. The CDR3 DNA follows: TGCAGCGGGACTAGCGGGGACAATAAGCAGTTCTTC.

This clonotype was seen at least ten times. CDR3 sequence (DNA): TGTGCCATCAGTGGGCAAGCAGGGAACACTGAAGCTTTCTTT. Residues: CAISGQAGNTEAFF. This chain links TRBV10-3 with TRBJ1-1; D not certain. The germline V and J ends were trimmed by 4 bases and 1 base, with 10 bases remaining between them. CDR1 is ENHRY and CDR2 is SYGVKD in the germline V gene. CDR3 length equals 14 residues.

About this clonotype: A much more abundant neighbour one base away suggests this may be a read error. J is TRBJ1-3 and V is TRBV6-1; D gene unclear. The germline CDR1 and CDR2 sequences are MNHNS and SASEGT. Trimming left V 7 bases short and J 0 bases short, with 13 bases between. The length of the CDR3 is 15 residues. DNA for the CDR3: TGTGCCAGCAACTCAGTGGCGGACTCTGGAAACACCATATATTTT. Protein product: CASNSVADSGNTIYF.

V usage is TRBV28 and J usage is TRBJ1-4; D gene uncertain. The CDR3 extends over 14 amino acids. CDR1 MDHEN and CDR2 SYDVKM come from the germline V gene. V dropped 5 bases and J dropped 10 bases, with 17 bases sitting between them. The CDR3, as DNA: TGTGCCAGCAGTCCCCCAGCTCGGCATGGAAAACTGTTTTTT. The encoded protein is CASSPPARHGKLFF.

Worth noting for this clonotype: A much larger clone is a single base away; this may be a read error. The chain combines TRBV28 with TRBJ1-6; D uncertain. CDR3 length: 12 residues. Looked up from germline, CDR1 is MDHEN and CDR2 is SYDVKM. For the CDR3, the DNA is TGTGCCAGCACCGACCCAAATTCACCCCCCCACTTT. It yields the protein CASTDPNSPPHF.

J is TRBJ2-1 and V is TRBV4-1; D unclear. The CDR3 loop spans 15 amino acids. CDR1 MGHRA and CDR2 YSYEKL come from the germline V gene. V dropped 1 base and J dropped 10 bases, with 17 bases sitting between them. CDR3 bases: TGCGCCAGCAGCCAAGGTGTCAGTAGGGCGCAGGAGCAGTTCTTC. Its protein product is CASSQGVSRAQEQFF.

This chain connects TRBV7-2 to TRBJ1-1; 7 bases map to TRBD1. J gave up 9 bases and V 3 bases, and 7 bases lay outside the gene matches. The CDR3 has 13 amino acids. Germline CDR1 reads SGHTA; CDR2 reads FQGNSA. CDR3 sequence (DNA): TGTGCCAGCAGCTTCCCTCAAAGGGGGCAAGCTTTCTTT. This sequence encodes CASSFPQRGQAFF.

At least ten counts were recorded for this clonotype. The chain employs TRBV6-1 and TRBJ1-1; D may be TRBD1 (5 bases). The germline V gene has CDR1 MNHNS and CDR2 SASEGT. V was cut by 2 bases and J by 4 bases, with 17 bases left in between. The CDR3 loop spans 16 amino acids. Here the CDR3 DNA reads TGTGCCAGCAGTGAATCACAGGCATTAAGGTTCACTGAAGCTTTCTTT. Translation gives CASSESQALRFTEAFF.

This clonotype has more than one count but fewer than ten. A much larger clone differs from this one at a single base, so this may be a read error. V is TRBV6-5 and J is TRBJ2-7; D not resolved. This CDR3 is built from 12 residues. V dropped 2 bases and J dropped 12 bases, with 14 bases sitting between them. Germline lookup yields CDR1 MNHEY and CDR2 SVGAGI. CDR3: CASSYPNPMPYF. The CDR3 DNA reads TGTGCCAGCAGTTACCCTAACCCCATGCCGTACTTC.

On this clonotype itself: Possible read error: a much larger clone is one base away. The chain uses TRBV27 and TRBJ2-7, with 14 nucleotides matching TRBD2. CDR3 length: 14 residues. Germline V CDR1 and CDR2: MNHEY, SMNVEV (reference sequence). The CDR3 region is CASSFGLAGGLPSF. CDR3 coding DNA: TGTGCCAGCAGTTTTGGACTAGCGGGAGGACTTCCCTCCTTC.

This clonotype has a single count. This rearrangement joins TRBV6-1 to TRBJ2-7; D is unresolved. CDR1 is MNHNS and CDR2 is SASEGT in the germline V gene. V dropped 4 bases and J dropped 5 bases, with 18 bases sitting between them. This CDR3 spans 15 amino acids. The CDR3 DNA sequence: TGTGCCAGCAGTGTTGGTCCTCAAAGTTACAACGAGCAGTACTTC. Translating gives CASSVGPQSYNEQYF.

This clonotype has more than one count but fewer than ten. The V and J genes are TRBV25-1 and TRBJ1-4; the D gene is possibly TRBD1 (5 bases). There are 17 residues in the CDR3. Trimming removed 0 bases at V and 4 bases at J, with 15 bases between. Looked up from germline, CDR1 is MGHDK and CDR2 is SYGVNS. CDR3 residues: CASSEYPVGGINEKLFF. DNA for the CDR3: TGTGCCAGCAGTGAATACCCCGTGGGGGGAATTAATGAAAAACTGTTTTTT. Supplemented by reference TRBV25-1 and TRBJ1-4, the full variable domain reads EADIYQTPRYLVIGTGKKITLECSQTMGHDKMYWYQQDPGMELHLIHYSYGVNSTEKGDLSSESTVSRIRTEHFPLTLESARPSHTSQYLCASSEYPVGGINEKLFFGSGTQLSVL.

The rearrangement uses TRBV12-3 or TRBV12-4 and TRBJ1-1; D is possibly TRBD1 (5 bases). The V end lost 6 bases, the J end lost 5 bases, and 13 bases lay between the germline ends. The CDR3 spans 13 residues. The CDR3 is CASSGWGRTEAFF. For the CDR3, the DNA is TGTGCCAGCAGCGGGTGGGGACGGACTGAAGCTTTCTTT.

J is TRBJ1-6 and V is TRBV7-9, with 8 nucleotides matching TRBD1. Germline values: CDR1 SEHNR, CDR2 FQNEAQ (reference sequence). The V gene end was trimmed by 6 bases and the J gene end by 10 bases; junction bases not matched to a gene: 8. The CDR3 covers 14 residues. The CDR3 DNA reads TGTGCCAGCAGACCAGGACAGGGCGCCTCACCCCTCCACTTT. It is translated as CASRPGQGASPLHF. The complete variable domain, with remaining parts taken from reference TRBV7-9 and TRBJ1-6, reads DTGVSQNPRHKITKRGQNVTFRCDPISEHNRLYWYRQTLGQGPEFLTYFQNEAQLEKSRLLSDRFSAERPKGSFSTLEIQRTEQGDSAMYLCASRPGQGASPLHFGNGTRLTVT.

This clonotype turned up a few times. The V gene is TRBV6-4, the J gene TRBJ2-2, with D maybe TRBD1 (5 bases). The germline gives CDR1 MRHNA, CDR2 SNTAGT. The V and J ends lost 2 bases and 2 bases respectively, with 6 bases between them. The CDR3 spans 14 residues. This CDR3 is CASSDRGNTGELFF. CDR3 coding DNA: TGTGCCAGCAGTGACAGGGGAAACACCGGGGAGCTGTTTTTT.

V and J are TRBV6-2 or TRBV6-3 and TRBJ1-1, with D maybe TRBD1 (6 bases). V lost 4 bases, J lost 5 bases, and 14 bases lay in between. The V gene's germline CDR1 is MNHEY and CDR2 SVGEGT. The CDR3 totals 14 residues. This chain's CDR3 is CASSFQGTITEAFF. The CDR3 DNA sequence: TGTGCCAGCAGTTTCCAGGGGACGATAACTGAAGCTTTCTTT.

V and J are TRBV20-1 and TRBJ2-3, with TRBD2 identical over 9 bases. V dropped 3 bases and J dropped 5; count of bases not matched to a gene: 6. This CDR3 has 14 amino acids. Germline loops: CDR1 DFQATT, CDR2 SNEGSKA (reference sequence). In DNA form, the CDR3 reads TGCAGTGCTAGGTGGCGGGAGGGCGTAGATACGCAGTATTTT. Residues: CSARWREGVDTQYF.